This TCR beta chain emerged from a study of blood T cell repertoires in COVID-19. In the study overall: The United States, Italy and Spain were the sources of the acute and convalescent COVID-19 samples. The cDNA or gDNA used as material had been derived from T cells, B-cell-depleted T cells, or PBMCs.

Only a few counts were recorded for this clone. This CDR3 has 14 amino acids. With 2 bases removed from V and 6 bases from J, the gap between germline ends came to 12 bases. Germline lookup yields CDR1 SGHRS and CDR2 YFSETQ. Authors' processing steps: Reference gene primer amplification in the assay estimated nucleated cell counts. Profiling relied on immunoSEQ multiplex PCR, and the TCRdb table lists in-frame clones only, not all of them. That table supplies the V and J calls and clone size; D and trimming were determined from the DNA. The sample has fewer than 300,000 clones, roughly 84% seen once. The chain is built from TRBV5-1 and TRBJ2-1; D not certain. The sample consisted of peripheral blood. The receptor was isolated from a woman aged 18 to 35 with acute or convalescent COVID-19. CDR3: CASSLPTTTNEQFF. The CDR3 region has the DNA TGCGCCAGCAGCTTACCTACCACCACCAATGAGCAGTTCTTC. Using reference TRBV5-1 and TRBJ2-1 for the parts outside the CDR3, the full variable domain is KAGVTQTPRYLIKTRGQQVTLSCSPISGHRSVSWYQQTPGQGLQFLFEYFSETQRNKGNFPGRFSGRQFSNSRSEMNVSTLELGDSALYLCASSLPTTTNEQFFGPGTRLTVL.